The 27 T cell receptor beta chains below were found in one sample sequenced in a study of metastatic and nonmetastatic thyroid tumors. None of the patients had undergone any treatment ahead of thyroid surgery. TCRdb reprocessed the PCR reads using MiXCR. The sample includes 5,500 to 8,000 clones, 30% to 40% of them seen just once. Sequences were obtained from adjacent normal tissue. These receptors were obtained from a female donor with papillary thyroid cancer or a benign thyroid nodule (not recorded which). Some clones in this sample may be carry-over from other donors' samples.

The chain employs TRBV28 and TRBJ1-2; TRBD1 agrees at 8 bases. The trim removed 5 bases at V and 4 bases at J, leaving 9 bases unmatched. The CDR3 contains 15 residues. CDR1 and CDR2 (germline): MDHEN, SYDVKM. This CDR3 reads CASSDPPDRVYGYTF. The CDR3 DNA follows: TGTGCCAGCAGTGACCCCCCGGACAGGGTCTATGGCTACACCTTC.

By share, this clone ranks as medium-sized. V gene TRBV7-9 combines with J gene TRBJ1-1; the D is unclear. The CDR3 covers 15 residues. The V gene lost 2 bases and the J gene lost 1 base, with 11 bases spanning the gap. Germline values: CDR1 SEHNR, CDR2 FQNEAQ (reference sequence). CDR3 coding DNA: TGTGCCAGCAGCTTACTCGACGGTCAGAACACTGAAGCTTTCTTT. Its translation: CASSLLDGQNTEAFF.

Only a few counts were recorded for this clone. V gene TRBV6-5 combines with J gene TRBJ2-5, with a tentative D call TRBD2 (5 bases). V dropped 4 bases and J dropped 9 bases, with 18 bases sitting between them. The germline V gene has CDR1 MNHEY and CDR2 SVGAGI. The CDR3 is 14 amino acids. This chain's CDR3 is CASSWTTEGRAQYF. DNA for the CDR3: TGTGCCAGCAGTTGGACCACCGAGGGAAGGGCCCAGTACTTC.

This chain links TRBV27 with TRBJ2-7, with TRBD1 as a possible D gene (7 bases). Looked up from germline, CDR1 is MNHEY and CDR2 is SMNVEV (reference sequence). The germline V and J ends were trimmed by 5 bases and 3 bases, with 17 bases remaining between them. The CDR3 totals 15 residues. CDR3 bases: TGTGCCAGCAGTCTCGTGACAGGGAGGAACTACGAGCAGTACTTC. Translated, it gives CASSLVTGRNYEQYF.

V and J are TRBV7-9 and TRBJ1-3; D ambiguous. Germline loops: CDR1 SEHNR, CDR2 FQNEAQ (reference sequence). The CDR3 loop spans 15 amino acids. V dropped 5 bases and J dropped 0 bases, with 11 bases sitting between them. The CDR3 DNA is TGTGCCAGCAGCCAACAAATGGGCTCTGGAAACACCATATATTTT. It codes for CASSQQMGSGNTIYF.

This clone appeared once. The chain joins TRBV30 to TRBJ2-7; D may be TRBD1 or TRBD2 (6 bases each). CDR1 is GTSNPN, CDR2 SVGIG, per germline (reference sequence). The V end lost 0 bases, the J end lost 0 bases, and 9 bases lay between the germline ends. The CDR3 covers 14 residues. The CDR3 reads CAWSVGGSSYEQYF. The CDR3 DNA reads as TGTGCCTGGAGTGTAGGGGGGAGCTCCTACGAGCAGTACTTC.

The gene calls are TRBV20-1 and TRBJ2-1, with 8 nucleotides matching TRBD2. Germline V gives CDR1 DFQATT, CDR2 SNEGSKA (reference sequence). This CDR3 contains 16 residues. J gave up 6 bases and V 4 bases, and 14 bases lay outside the gene matches. CDR3: CSATNQGAGDINEQFF. CDR3 bases: TGCAGTGCTACCAATCAAGGAGCGGGAGACATCAATGAGCAGTTCTTC.

Written as DNA, the CDR3 is TGCAGTGCTAGGAGGCCAGGGGCGGGAGCCTACAATGAGCAGTTCTTC. Translation gives CSARRPGAGAYNEQFF. The V call is TRBV20-1, the J call TRBJ2-1; D perhaps matches TRBD2 (7 bases). Germline assignment: CDR1 DFQATT and CDR2 SNEGSKA (reference sequence). V lost 3 bases and J lost 2, with 17 bases in between. There are 16 residues in the CDR3.

This sequence joins TRBV6-1 and TRBJ1-1, with D uncertain. Trimming stripped 7 bases from V and 5 bases from J, with 5 bases between. Germline values: CDR1 MNHNS, CDR2 SASEGT. CDR3 length equals 10 residues. CDR3 sequence (DNA): TGTGCCAGCATCAGGACTGAAGCTTTCTTT. Translated: CASIRTEAFF.

This clone was seen only a few times. The V and J genes are TRBV19 and TRBJ1-5, with no clear D. The CDR3 is 14 residues long. Trimming left V 1 base short and J 9 bases short, with 13 bases between. Germline V CDR1 and CDR2: LNHDA, SQIVND (reference sequence). The CDR3 DNA sequence: TGTGCCAGTAGTATAGGGGCAGCGCTCCGGCCCCAGCATTTT. Residues: CASSIGAALRPQHF.

This clone was counted between two and nine times. The chain uses TRBV24-1 and TRBJ2-2, with D possibly matching TRBD1 (5 bases). The germline V gene has CDR1 KGHDR and CDR2 SFDVKD. CDR3 length: 20 amino acids. Deletions cut 2 bases from V and 2 bases from J, with 23 bases between. Here the CDR3 DNA reads TGTGCCACCAGTGATTCATCAGTCGCAGGGTATATACCCAACACCGGGGAGCTGTTTTTT. It codes for CATSDSSVAGYIPNTGELFF.

This clone was counted only a few times. CDR3 sequence reads: CASSFRSSYEQYV. The CDR3 region has the DNA TGTGCCAGCAGTTTCAGGAGCTCCTACGAGCAGTACGTC. The gene calls are TRBV12-3 or TRBV12-4 and TRBJ2-7; D gene unclear. The V gene lost 3 bases and the J gene lost 0 bases, with 6 bases spanning the gap. This CDR3 has 13 residues.

This clone was seen a few times. The rearrangement links TRBV6-2 or TRBV6-3 to TRBJ1-1; TRBD1 is a possible D gene (5 bases). CDR3 length: 16 amino acids. Trimming shortened V by 4 bases and J by 4 bases, and 19 bases separated the two germline ends. CDR1 is MNHEY and CDR2 is SVGEGT in the germline V gene. The CDR3 is CASSSLILLGGTEAFF. The CDR3 DNA reads TGTGCCAGCAGTTCCCTTATCCTCCTTGGGGGCACTGAAGCTTTCTTT.

This chain uses TRBV5-1 with TRBJ1-1, with no clear D. Germline V gene sequence: CDR1 SGHRS, CDR2 YFSETQ. The CDR3 runs 17 residues. Between the trimmed V and J ends, which lost 4 bases and 0 bases, there was a span of 19 bases. CDR3 in DNA: TGCGCCAGCAGCCCCGAAGACTTTGGCTACATGAACACTGAAGCTTTCTTT. It specifies CASSPEDFGYMNTEAFF.

The chain has TRBV28 and TRBJ1-1; the D is unclear. Germline V gives CDR1 MDHEN, CDR2 SYDVKM. This CDR3 is 14 amino acids long. V gave up 6 bases and J gave up 0 bases, with 11 bases separating them. Here the CDR3 reads CASRWEAVNTEAFF. The CDR3 DNA reads as TGTGCCAGCAGGTGGGAGGCAGTGAACACTGAAGCTTTCTTT.

By sample share, this clone is large. The CDR3 here is CASSLEIYGYTF. The CDR3 region has the DNA TGTGCCAGCAGCTTAGAGATCTATGGCTACACCTTC. This sequence joins TRBV7-9 and TRBJ1-2, with D hard to call. The V and J ends lost 1 base and 4 bases respectively, with 4 bases between them. The CDR3 consists of 12 residues. CDR1 and CDR2 (germline): SEHNR, FQNEAQ (reference sequence). The full variable domain, completed using reference TRBV7-9 and TRBJ1-2, is DTGVSQNPRHKITKRGQNVTFRCDPISEHNRLYWYRQTLGQGPEFLTYFQNEAQLEKSRLLSDRFSAERPKGSFSTLEIQRTEQGDSAMYLCASSLEIYGYTFGSGTRLTVV.

This clone came up a few times. This chain uses TRBV7-9 with TRBJ1-5; 7 bases fit TRBD1. Germline V CDR1 and CDR2: SEHNR, FQNEAQ (reference sequence). Trimming took 5 bases from V and 5 from J; bases not matched to a gene: 0. The CDR3 length is 12 residues. The CDR3 protein is CASSTGDQPQHF. DNA for the CDR3: TGTGCCAGCAGCACAGGGGATCAGCCCCAGCATTTT. Together with reference TRBV7-9 and TRBJ1-5, the CDR3 gives the full variable domain: DTGVSQNPRHKITKRGQNVTFRCDPISEHNRLYWYRQTLGQGPEFLTYFQNEAQLEKSRLLSDRFSAERPKGSFSTLEIQRTEQGDSAMYLCASSTGDQPQHFGDGTRLSIL.

By share, this clone ranks as large. The chain couples TRBV6-1 to TRBJ2-7, with D perhaps matching TRBD1 (5 bases). Germline values: CDR1 MNHNS, CDR2 SASEGT. CDR3 size: 15 residues. Trimming removed 4 bases from V and 7 bases from J, with 20 bases in between. The CDR3 protein is CASSVRGNNPGEQYF. The CDR3 nucleotides are TGTGCCAGCAGTGTTAGGGGAAACAACCCCGGGGAGCAGTACTTC.

Details on this clone: Because the CDR3 is missing its conserved closing phenylalanine or tryptophan, this is likely a read error. V is TRBV11-2 and J is TRBJ1-6; 9 positions match TRBD1. CDR3 length equals 15 residues. J was trimmed by 8 bases and V by 6 bases; bases with no gene match: 8. Germline V gene sequence: CDR1 SGHAT, CDR2 FQNNGV. CDR3 nucleotides: TGTGCCAGCAGTTTACAGGGGGCGAGAGATTCACCCCTCCACATT. It encodes CASSLQGARDSPLHI.

The gene calls are TRBV11-2 and TRBJ1-3, with 7 bases fitting TRBD1. The CDR3 covers 16 residues. V was pared by 0 bases and J by 4 bases, with 6 bases of the junction left unmatched. The germline V gene has CDR1 SGHAT and CDR2 FQNNGV. CDR3 in DNA: TGTGCCAGCAGCTTAGACCCGACAGGGTTCGGAAACACCATATATTTT. It specifies CASSLDPTGFGNTIYF.

Judged by abundance, this clone is medium-sized. This chain uses TRBV5-4 with TRBJ1-2; 10 bases are a match to TRBD1. The CDR3 covers 14 residues. V shed 0 bases, J shed 8 bases, and the junction held 4 bases outside the gene matches. The V gene's germline CDR1 is SGHNT and CDR2 YYREEE (reference sequence). The CDR3 loop reads CASSLAGTGEGYTF. The DNA of the CDR3 is TGTGCCAGCAGCTTGGCCGGGACAGGGGAAGGCTACACCTTC.

CDR3 residues: CASSPEGGSGNTIYF. For the CDR3, the DNA is TGTGCCAGCAGCCCCGAGGGGGGCTCTGGAAACACCATATATTTT. The genes are TRBV2 and TRBJ1-3; a possible D gene is TRBD1 (6 bases). CDR3 size: 15 residues. V lost 6 bases and J 0 bases, leaving 12 bases between the germline ends. The germline V gene encodes CDR1 SNHLY and CDR2 FYNNEI.

The chain employs TRBV2 and TRBJ2-1; TRBD2 agrees at 11 bases. V lost 6 bases and J lost 6; bases outside the gene matches: 7. CDR1 and CDR2 (germline): SNHLY, FYNNEI. This CDR3 spans 15 amino acids. The CDR3 here is CASSLTSGRSNEQFF. The DNA for the CDR3 is TGTGCCAGCAGCCTTACTAGCGGGAGATCCAATGAGCAGTTCTTC. Using reference TRBV2 and TRBJ2-1 for the parts outside the CDR3, the full variable domain is EPEVTQTPSHQVTQMGQEVILRCVPISNHLYFYWYRQILGQKVEFLVSFYNNEISEKSEIFDDQFSVERPDGSNFTLKIRSTKLEDSAMYFCASSLTSGRSNEQFFGPGTRLTVL.

The V and J genes are TRBV7-9 and TRBJ2-5; 9 bases align to TRBD1. The CDR3 is 16 amino acids. Germline V gene data show CDR1 as SEHNR and CDR2 as FQNEAQ (reference sequence). V dropped 5 bases and J dropped 0; count of bases not matched to a gene: 7. CDR3 protein: CASSPRTGDHQETQYF. The CDR3 DNA follows: TGTGCCAGCAGCCCACGGACAGGGGACCACCAAGAGACCCAGTACTTC.

The chain links TRBV28 to TRBJ2-7, with 9 bases that match TRBD1. CDR1 is MDHEN and CDR2 is SYDVKM in the germline V gene. V dropped 2 bases and J dropped 5; count of bases not matched to a gene: 4. The CDR3 consists of 14 residues. The CDR3 spells CASSLGTGTNEQYF. The CDR3 region has the DNA TGTGCCAGCAGTTTAGGGACAGGGACTAACGAGCAGTACTTC.

This chain links TRBV20-1 with TRBJ2-1; 13 positions agree with TRBD2. V lost 6 bases and J lost 8; bases outside the gene matches: 10. Germline CDR1 is DFQATT and CDR2 is SNEGSKA (reference sequence). This CDR3 has 15 amino acids. In DNA form, the CDR3 reads TGCAGTGCAGCAGGGACTAGCGGGATCGGAGATGAGCAGTTCTTC. Encoded protein: CSAAGTSGIGDEQFF.

The V gene is TRBV6-1, the J gene TRBJ2-3, with 8 bases fitting TRBD1. The CDR3 loop spans 15 amino acids. J lost 1 base, V lost 4 bases, and 4 bases had no gene match. The germline CDR1 and CDR2 sequences are MNHNS and SASEGT. The CDR3 loop reads CASSVATGGTDTQYF. The CDR3 DNA reads TGTGCCAGCAGTGTCGCGACAGGGGGCACAGATACGCAGTATTTT.